What follows describes a single T cell receptor beta chain. The antigen it binds to is not known. No base quality information exists; no much larger clone differs at one position. On a MiSeq, deep resolution sequencing aimed for a depth between 1 in 1 million and 1 in 200,000 T cells, with each clonotype covered about 9.9x on average. The immunoSEQ hsTCRB Kit was used to generate TCR beta libraries. The study's own analysis went as follows. The data were analyzed with ImmunoSEQ Analyzer and ImmunoSEQ Data Assistant, and V, D and J gene assignments followed IMGT definitions. Clonality was computed as one minus normalized Shannon entropy of productive rearrangement frequencies, ranging from 0 to 1. Only overrepresented clonotypes making up at least 0.05% of the repertoire of each patient were included in the public clonotype analysis. Some 13 repertoires from age-matched healthy donors, obtained from immuneACCESS, served as clonality controls. Sourced from immuneACCESS, this table was stored by TCRdb with only in-frame sequences that have V and J called. A share of the clones is absent; for the studies checked, an unresolved V gene accounts for under half, and the remainder has no known explanation. D and trimming were read from the DNA, whereas the V and J calls and clone size are those reported in that table. This sample gives more than 110,000 clones in total; about 84% of them show up just once. The ten largest account for about 7.4% of the sample.

The data are from a study of cytotoxic CD8 clonotypes in ibrutinib-treated CLL (dated by TCRdb to about 2021). Regarding the research as a whole: In this cohort, around 15 patients were treatment-naive and 11 to 12 were relapsed/refractory, while some 18 had unmutated IGHV. Response samples were taken after a median of roughly 12 months on treatment, ranging from about 6 to 40 months. Samples averaged roughly 280,000 productive templates and 94,082 productive rearrangements. Responses were partial in around 25 patients and complete in 2; after median about 70 months follow-up, 14 stayed in remission and about twelve progressed. Every remission and progressive disease sample was obtained while ibrutinib was still being received by the patients. Longitudinal samples were obtainable from about 30% of the roughly 86 participants in the trial. Cryopreserved peripheral blood mononuclear cells were obtained prior to treatment, at the time of response, and at either disease progression or sustained remission. The full study reports these points: Public clonotypes were rare and either shrank or stayed stable during treatment, and the rise in clonality at ibrutinib response reflected expansion of private clonotypes. An increase in clonality was observed at ibrutinib response, with clonality remaining stable during sustained remission and falling back toward baseline at progression. Baseline clonality exceeded that of age-matched healthy donors and correlated strongly with circulating CD8+ T-cell counts. Sampling times were not matched between patients in sustained remission and patients whose disease was progressing, and lymph node repertoires were not examined.

For TCR beta library preparation, around 1.8 micrograms of genomic DNA were extracted from the cryopreserved PBMCs. Longitudinal blood samples from CLL patients on ibrutinib monotherapy were analyzed using high-throughput TCR beta sequencing. The patients took part in an open-label, single-center phase 2 trial of ibrutinib monotherapy. V and J are truncated by 6 bases and 1 base respectively, leaving an intervening sequence of 12 bases. CDR1 and CDR2 were assigned from the germline V gene as KGHSH and LQKENI. Reading from cysteine to phenylalanine, the CDR3 counts 14 amino acids. The CDR3 DNA has 42 bases and is translated from base 1.

This chain joins TRBV18 to TRBJ2-5; the D gene is perhaps TRBD1, on 5 matching bases. The input for sequencing was PBMCs, taken after 36 months of ibrutinib treatment. This TCR came from a human donor with chronic lymphocytic leukemia. The CDR3 has the sequence CASSWGLTQETQYF. The sequence in DNA is TGTGCCAGCTCGTGGGGCCTGACCCAAGAGACCCAGTACTTC. Outside the CDR3, residues come from the reference TRBV18 and TRBJ2-5 proteins, so the full variable domain is: NAGVMQNPRHLVRRRGQEARLRCSPMKGHSHVYWYRQLPEEGLKFMVYLQKENIIDESGMPKERFSAEFPKEGPSILRIQQVVRGDSAAYFCASSWGLTQETQYFGPGTRLLVL.